These 8 T cell receptor beta chains were all obtained from the same sample, sequenced in a study of T cells after yellow fever vaccination. Each CDR3 protein is one row after TCRdb ran MiXCR on the 5' RACE reads. This sample has about 320,000 distinct CDR3 sequences, with around 4.3% found just once. The sample in question was PBMCs, obtained 15 days after the yellow fever booster vaccination. All receptors come from a man between 18 and 35 years old who received the YFV17D yellow fever vaccine.

J is TRBJ1-2 and V is TRBV28; D ambiguous. V lost 6 bases, J lost 5 bases, and 10 bases lay in between. The CDR3 has 12 residues. Germline loops: CDR1 MDHEN, CDR2 SYDVKM. This CDR3 reads CASSTERYGYTF. DNA for the CDR3: TGTGCCAGCAGCACGGAGCGATATGGCTACACCTTC.

This clonotype was observed many times. The chain couples TRBV4-3 to TRBJ2-7, with 8 bases identical to TRBD2. This CDR3 is 17 amino acids long. CDR1 is LGHNA and CDR2 is YSLEER in the germline V gene. After removal of 2 bases from V and 4 bases from J, the junction contained 13 bases not matched to a gene. CDR3 loop: CASSQFAGGGAGYEQYF. The CDR3 region has the DNA TGCGCCAGCAGCCAATTCGCGGGGGGTGGGGCCGGGTACGAGCAGTACTTC.

This clonotype showed up many times. The V and J genes are TRBV5-5 and TRBJ2-7; D gene uncertain. This CDR3 has 13 amino acids. CDR1 is SGHKS and CDR2 is YYEKEE in the germline V gene (reference sequence). V was clipped by 2 bases and J by 3 bases, with 9 bases between them. CDR3 sequence reads: CASSFVVGYEQYV. The CDR3 DNA reads as TGTGCCAGCAGCTTCGTTGTCGGCTACGAGCAGTACGTC.

This clonotype was counted between two and nine times. CDR3 in DNA: TGTGCCAGCAGTTGGGACAGGGTGTCGGAGCAGTACGTC. Protein sequence: CASSWDRVSEQYV. The rearrangement uses TRBV12-3 or TRBV12-4 and TRBJ2-7, with 9 bases matching TRBD1. V shed 4 bases, J shed 7 bases, and the junction held 5 bases outside the gene matches. This CDR3 has 13 amino acids.

This chain joins TRBV20-1 and TRBJ1-2, with 8 positions matching TRBD1. Trimming at V came to 0 bases and at J to 4 bases, leaving 4 bases not matched to a gene. The CDR3 is 14 amino acids. The germline V gene has CDR1 DFQATT and CDR2 SNEGSKA (reference sequence). As DNA, the CDR3 is TGCAGTGCTAGAGACGGACAGGGAACCTATGGCTACACCTTC. Its translation is CSARDGQGTYGYTF.

The rearrangement joins TRBV5-1 to TRBJ1-1; D is possibly TRBD1 (6 bases). The CDR3 is 16 residues long. The V end was cut by 5 bases, the J end by 1 base, with 18 bases between. The germline V gene encodes CDR1 SGHRS and CDR2 YFSETQ. The CDR3 sequence is CASSPGHPDTNTEAFF. CDR3 nucleotide sequence: TGCGCCAGCAGTCCGGGACACCCAGACACGAACACTGAAGCTTTCTTT.

This clonotype was counted only a few times. The CDR3, as DNA: TGCAGTGCTAGGGGACGGGTTCTGGGAAATCCAAGCAATCAGCCCCAGCATTTT. Residues: CSARGRVLGNPSNQPQHF. The chain couples TRBV20-1 to TRBJ1-5; D perhaps matches TRBD1 (5 bases). Germline values: CDR1 DFQATT, CDR2 SNEGSKA (reference sequence). Trimming took off 3 bases at V and 1 base at J, with 22 bases between the two ends. The CDR3 consists of 18 residues.

This clonotype was seen repeatedly, ten times or more. The CDR3: CASSTRLVTDTQYF. The CDR3 region has the DNA TGCGCCAGCAGCACTAGACTCGTCACAGATACGCAGTATTTT. J is TRBJ2-3 and V is TRBV4-3; possible D gene TRBD2, 5 bases. CDR1 and CDR2 (germline): LGHNA, YSLEER. This CDR3 spans 14 amino acids. V was cut by 5 bases and J by 2 bases, with 11 bases left in between.